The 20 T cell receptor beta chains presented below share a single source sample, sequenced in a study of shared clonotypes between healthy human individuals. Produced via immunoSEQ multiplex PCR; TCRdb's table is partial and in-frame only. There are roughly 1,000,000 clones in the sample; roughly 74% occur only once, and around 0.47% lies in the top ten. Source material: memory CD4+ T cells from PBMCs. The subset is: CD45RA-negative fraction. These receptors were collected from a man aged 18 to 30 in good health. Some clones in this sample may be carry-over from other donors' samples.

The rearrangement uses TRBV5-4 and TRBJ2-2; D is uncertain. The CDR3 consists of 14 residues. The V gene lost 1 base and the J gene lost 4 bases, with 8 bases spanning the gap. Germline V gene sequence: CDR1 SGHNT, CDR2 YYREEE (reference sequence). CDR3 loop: CASSLFGATGELFF. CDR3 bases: TGTGCCAGCAGCTTGTTCGGAGCCACCGGGGAGCTGTTTTTT.

The CDR3 region is CASSFDVNTEAFF. CDR3 nucleotide sequence: TGCGCCAGCAGCTTTGACGTGAACACTGAAGCTTTCTTT. This chain links TRBV5-1 with TRBJ1-1; D uncertain. V lost 2 bases and J 0 bases, leaving 5 bases between the germline ends. The CDR3 contains 13 residues. The germline V gene has CDR1 SGHRS and CDR2 YFSETQ.

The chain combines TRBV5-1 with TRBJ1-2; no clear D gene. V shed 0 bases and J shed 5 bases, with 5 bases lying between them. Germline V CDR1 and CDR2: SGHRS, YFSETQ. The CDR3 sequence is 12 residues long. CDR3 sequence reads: CASSLEEYGYTF. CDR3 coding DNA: TGCGCCAGCAGCTTGGAAGAGTATGGCTACACCTTC.

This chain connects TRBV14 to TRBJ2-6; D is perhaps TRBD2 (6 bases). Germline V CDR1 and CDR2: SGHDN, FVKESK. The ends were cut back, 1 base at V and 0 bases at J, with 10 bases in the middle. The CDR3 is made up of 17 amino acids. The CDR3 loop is CASSQGGGISGANVLTF. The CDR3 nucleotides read TGTGCCAGCAGCCAAGGGGGCGGGATCTCTGGGGCCAACGTCCTGACTTTC.

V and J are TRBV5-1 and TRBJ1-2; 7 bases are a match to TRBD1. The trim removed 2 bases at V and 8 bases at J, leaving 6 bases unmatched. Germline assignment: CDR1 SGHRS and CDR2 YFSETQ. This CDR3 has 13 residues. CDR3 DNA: TGCGCCAGCAGCTTCGAGGGGGCGCAGGGCTACACCTTC. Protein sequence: CASSFEGAQGYTF.

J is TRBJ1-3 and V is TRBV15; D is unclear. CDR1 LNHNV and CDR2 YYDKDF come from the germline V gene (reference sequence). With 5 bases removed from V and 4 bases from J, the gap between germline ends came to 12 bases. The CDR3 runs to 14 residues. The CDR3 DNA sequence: TGTGCCACCAGCCATGGGGTTTCCGGAAACACCATATATTTT. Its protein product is CATSHGVSGNTIYF.

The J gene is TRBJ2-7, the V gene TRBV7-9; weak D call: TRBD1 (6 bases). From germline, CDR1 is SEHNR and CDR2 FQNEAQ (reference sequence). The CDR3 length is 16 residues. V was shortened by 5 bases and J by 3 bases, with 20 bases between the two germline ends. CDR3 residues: CASSPLDRRLDYEQYF. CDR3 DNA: TGTGCCAGCAGCCCGTTAGACAGGAGGCTAGACTACGAGCAGTACTTC.

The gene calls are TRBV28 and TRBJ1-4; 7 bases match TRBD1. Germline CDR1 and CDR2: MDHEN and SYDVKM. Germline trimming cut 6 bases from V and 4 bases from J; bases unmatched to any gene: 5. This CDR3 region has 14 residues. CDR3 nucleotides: TGTGCCAGCAGCACTGGGACAGTTAATGAAAAACTGTTTTTT. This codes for CASSTGTVNEKLFF.

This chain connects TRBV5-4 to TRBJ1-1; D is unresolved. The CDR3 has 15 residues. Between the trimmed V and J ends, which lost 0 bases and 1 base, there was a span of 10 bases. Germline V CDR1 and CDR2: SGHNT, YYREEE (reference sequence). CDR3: CASSLGGTPNTEAFF. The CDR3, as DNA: TGTGCCAGCAGCTTGGGGGGAACACCGAACACTGAAGCTTTCTTT.

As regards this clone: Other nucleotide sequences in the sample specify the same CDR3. The DNA of the CDR3 is TGTGCCAGCTCACCCAGGGACTCCTACGAGCAGTACTTC. It yields the protein CASSPRDSYEQYF. The gene calls are TRBV18 and TRBJ2-7; possible D gene TRBD1, 5 bases. Trimming pared 3 bases from V and 0 bases from J, leaving 6 bases between. The V gene's germline CDR1 is KGHSH and CDR2 LQKENI. This CDR3 region has 13 residues.

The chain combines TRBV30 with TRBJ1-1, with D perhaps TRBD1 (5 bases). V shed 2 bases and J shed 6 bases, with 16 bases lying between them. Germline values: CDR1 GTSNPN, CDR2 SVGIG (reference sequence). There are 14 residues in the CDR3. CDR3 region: CAWSSTAREPEAFF. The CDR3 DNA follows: TGTGCCTGGAGTTCGACAGCGCGAGAGCCTGAAGCTTTCTTT.

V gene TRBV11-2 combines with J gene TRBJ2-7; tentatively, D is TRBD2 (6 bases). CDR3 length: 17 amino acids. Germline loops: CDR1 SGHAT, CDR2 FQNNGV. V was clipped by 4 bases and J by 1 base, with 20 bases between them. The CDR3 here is CASSYLSAGWGSYEQYF. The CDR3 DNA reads TGTGCCAGCAGCTACCTATCTGCGGGGTGGGGGTCCTACGAGCAGTACTTC.

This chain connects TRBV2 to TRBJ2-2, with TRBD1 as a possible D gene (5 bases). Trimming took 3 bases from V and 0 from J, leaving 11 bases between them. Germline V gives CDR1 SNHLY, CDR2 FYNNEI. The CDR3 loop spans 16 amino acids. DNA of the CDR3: TGTGCCAGCAGTGAGCAGGGTATGCCGAACACCGGGGAGCTGTTTTTT. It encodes CASSEQGMPNTGELFF.

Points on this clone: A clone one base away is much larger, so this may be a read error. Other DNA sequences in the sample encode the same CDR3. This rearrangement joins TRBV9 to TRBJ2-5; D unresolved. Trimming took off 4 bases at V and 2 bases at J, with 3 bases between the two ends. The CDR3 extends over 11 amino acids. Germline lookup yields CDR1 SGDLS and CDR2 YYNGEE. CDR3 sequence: CASSSQETQYF. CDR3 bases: TGTGCCAGCAGCTCACAAGAGACCCAGTACTTC.

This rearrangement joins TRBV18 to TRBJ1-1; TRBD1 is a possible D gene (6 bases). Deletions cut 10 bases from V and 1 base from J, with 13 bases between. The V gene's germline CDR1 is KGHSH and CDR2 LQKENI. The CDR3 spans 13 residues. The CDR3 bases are TGTGCCACCACCGAGGGGGGGAACACTGAAGCTTTCTTT. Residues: CATTEGGNTEAFF.

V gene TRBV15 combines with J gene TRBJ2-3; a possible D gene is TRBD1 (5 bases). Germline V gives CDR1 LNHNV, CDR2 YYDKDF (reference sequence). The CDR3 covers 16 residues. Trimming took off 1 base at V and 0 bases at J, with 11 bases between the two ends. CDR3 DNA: TGTGCCACCAGCAGAGTGATGACAGCTAGCACAGATACGCAGTATTTT. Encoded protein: CATSRVMTASTDTQYF.

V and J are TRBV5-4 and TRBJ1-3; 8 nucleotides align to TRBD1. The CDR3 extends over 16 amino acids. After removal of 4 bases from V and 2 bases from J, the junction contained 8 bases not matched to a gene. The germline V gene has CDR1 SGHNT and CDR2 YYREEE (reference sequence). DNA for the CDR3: TGTGCCAGCAGCCTCTCGGACAGGGTAGCTGGAAACACCATATATTTT. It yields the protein CASSLSDRVAGNTIYF. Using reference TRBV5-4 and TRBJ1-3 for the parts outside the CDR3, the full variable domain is ETGVTQSPTHLIKTRGQQVTLRCSSQSGHNTVSWYQQALGQGPQFIFQYYREEENGRGNFPPRFSGLQFPNYSSELNVNALELDDSALYLCASSLSDRVAGNTIYFGEGSWLTVV.

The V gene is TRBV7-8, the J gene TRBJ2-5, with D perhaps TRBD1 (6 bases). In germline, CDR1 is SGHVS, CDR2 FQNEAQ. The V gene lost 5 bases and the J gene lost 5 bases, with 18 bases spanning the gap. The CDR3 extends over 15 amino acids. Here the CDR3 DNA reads TGTGCCAGCAGCGACAGGACTTCTCCGCGGGAGACCCAGTACTTC. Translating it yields CASSDRTSPRETQYF.

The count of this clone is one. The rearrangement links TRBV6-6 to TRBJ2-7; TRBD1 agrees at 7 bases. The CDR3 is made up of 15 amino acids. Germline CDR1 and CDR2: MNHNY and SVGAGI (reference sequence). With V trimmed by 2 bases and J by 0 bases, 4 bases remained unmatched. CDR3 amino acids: CASSYVAGGSYEQYF. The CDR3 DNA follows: TGTGCCAGCAGTTACGTCGCAGGGGGCTCCTACGAGCAGTACTTC.

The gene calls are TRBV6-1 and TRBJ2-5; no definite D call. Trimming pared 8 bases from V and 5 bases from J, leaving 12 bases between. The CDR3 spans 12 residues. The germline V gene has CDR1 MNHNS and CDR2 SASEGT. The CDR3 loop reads CASPGYGETQYF. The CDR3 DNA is TGTGCCAGCCCCGGGTACGGGGAGACCCAGTACTTC.